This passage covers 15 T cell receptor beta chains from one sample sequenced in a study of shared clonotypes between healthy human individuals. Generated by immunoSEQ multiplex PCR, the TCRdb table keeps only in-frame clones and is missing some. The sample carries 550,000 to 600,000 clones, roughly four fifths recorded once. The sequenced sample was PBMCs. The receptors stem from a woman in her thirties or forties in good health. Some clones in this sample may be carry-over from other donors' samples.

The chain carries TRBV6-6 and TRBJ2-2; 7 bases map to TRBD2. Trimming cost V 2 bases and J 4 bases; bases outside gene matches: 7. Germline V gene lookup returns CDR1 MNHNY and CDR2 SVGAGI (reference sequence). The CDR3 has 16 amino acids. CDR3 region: CASSYEGLVGTGELFF. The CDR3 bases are TGTGCCAGCAGTTACGAAGGACTAGTGGGCACCGGGGAGCTGTTTTTT.

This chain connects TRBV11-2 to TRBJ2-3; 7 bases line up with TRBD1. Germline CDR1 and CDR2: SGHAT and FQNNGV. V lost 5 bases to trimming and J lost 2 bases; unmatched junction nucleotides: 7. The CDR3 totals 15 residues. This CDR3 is CASSPDRTLTDTQYF. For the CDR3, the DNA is TGTGCCAGCAGCCCGGACAGGACCCTCACAGATACGCAGTATTTT. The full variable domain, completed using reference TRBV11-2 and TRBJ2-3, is EAGVAQSPRYKIIEKRQSVAFWCNPISGHATLYWYQQILGQGPKLLIQFQNNGVVDDSQLPKDRFSAERLKGVDSTLKIQPAKLEDSAVYLCASSPDRTLTDTQYFGPGTRLTVL.

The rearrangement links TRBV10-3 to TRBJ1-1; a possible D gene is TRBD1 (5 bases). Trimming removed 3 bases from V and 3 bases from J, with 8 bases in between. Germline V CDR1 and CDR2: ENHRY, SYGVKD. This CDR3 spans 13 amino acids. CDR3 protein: CAISDGGDTEAFF. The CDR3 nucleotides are TGTGCCATCAGTGACGGAGGGGACACTGAAGCTTTCTTT.

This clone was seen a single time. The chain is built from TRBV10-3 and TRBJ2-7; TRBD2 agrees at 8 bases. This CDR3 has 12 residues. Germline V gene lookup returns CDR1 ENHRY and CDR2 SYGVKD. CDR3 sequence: CASAGGVHEQYF. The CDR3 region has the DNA TGTGCATCGGCGGGGGGAGTCCACGAGCAGTACTTC.

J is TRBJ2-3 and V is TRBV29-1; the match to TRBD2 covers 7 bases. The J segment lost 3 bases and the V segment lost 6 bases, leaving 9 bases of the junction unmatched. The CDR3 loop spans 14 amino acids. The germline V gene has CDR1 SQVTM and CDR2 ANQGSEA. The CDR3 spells CSVPAAGVTDTQYF. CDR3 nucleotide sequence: TGCAGCGTGCCGGCGGCGGGAGTAACAGATACGCAGTATTTT.

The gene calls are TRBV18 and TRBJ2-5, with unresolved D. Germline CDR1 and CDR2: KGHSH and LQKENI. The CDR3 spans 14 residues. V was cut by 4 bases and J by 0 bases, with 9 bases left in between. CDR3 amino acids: CASSLQNYQETQYF. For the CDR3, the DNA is TGTGCCAGCTCACTTCAGAATTACCAAGAGACCCAGTACTTC. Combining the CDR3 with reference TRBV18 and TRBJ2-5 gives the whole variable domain NAGVMQNPRHLVRRRGQEARLRCSPMKGHSHVYWYRQLPEEGLKFMVYLQKENIIDESGMPKERFSAEFPKEGPSILRIQQVVRGDSAAYFCASSLQNYQETQYFGPGTRLLVL.

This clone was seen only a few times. The CDR3 bases are TGTGCCAGCGGGACAGGGGGCGACACTGAAGCTTTCTTT. Translated, it gives CASGTGGDTEAFF. The chain joins TRBV6-1 to TRBJ1-1, with 12 bases aligning to TRBD1. The CDR3 sequence is 13 residues long. Trimming at V came to 8 bases and at J to 3 bases, leaving 1 base not matched to a gene. Germline CDR1 reads MNHNS; CDR2 reads SASEGT.

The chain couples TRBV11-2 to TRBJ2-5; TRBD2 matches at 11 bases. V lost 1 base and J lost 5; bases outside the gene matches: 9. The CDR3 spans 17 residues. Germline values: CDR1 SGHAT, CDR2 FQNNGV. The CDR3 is CASSLVRDSGRGETQYF. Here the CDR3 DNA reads TGTGCCAGCAGCTTAGTACGAGATAGCGGGAGGGGGGAGACCCAGTACTTC.

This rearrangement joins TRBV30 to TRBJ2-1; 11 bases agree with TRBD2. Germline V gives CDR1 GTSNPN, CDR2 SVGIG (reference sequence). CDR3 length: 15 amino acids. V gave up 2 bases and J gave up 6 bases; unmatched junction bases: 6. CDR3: CAWSIAGGWGNEQFF. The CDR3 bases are TGTGCCTGGAGTATAGCGGGAGGGTGGGGCAATGAGCAGTTCTTC.

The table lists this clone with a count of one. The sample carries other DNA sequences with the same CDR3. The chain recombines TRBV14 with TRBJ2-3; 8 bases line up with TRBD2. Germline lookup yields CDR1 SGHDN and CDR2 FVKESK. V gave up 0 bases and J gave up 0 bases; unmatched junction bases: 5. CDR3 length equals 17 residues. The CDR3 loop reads CASSQDEAGASTDTQYF. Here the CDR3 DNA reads TGTGCCAGCAGCCAAGATGAAGCGGGAGCAAGCACAGATACGCAGTATTTT.

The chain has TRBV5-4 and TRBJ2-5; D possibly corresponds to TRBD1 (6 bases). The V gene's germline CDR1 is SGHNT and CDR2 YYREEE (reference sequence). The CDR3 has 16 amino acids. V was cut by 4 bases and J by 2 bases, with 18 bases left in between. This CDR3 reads CASSPQGLSGQETQYF. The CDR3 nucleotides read TGTGCCAGCAGCCCGCAGGGGTTGTCGGGGCAAGAGACCCAGTACTTC.

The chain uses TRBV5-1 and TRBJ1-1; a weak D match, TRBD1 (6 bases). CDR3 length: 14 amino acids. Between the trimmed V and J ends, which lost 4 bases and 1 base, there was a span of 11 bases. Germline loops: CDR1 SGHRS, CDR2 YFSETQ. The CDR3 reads CASSQTGRNTEAFF. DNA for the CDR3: TGCGCCAGCAGCCAAACAGGGAGGAACACTGAAGCTTTCTTT.

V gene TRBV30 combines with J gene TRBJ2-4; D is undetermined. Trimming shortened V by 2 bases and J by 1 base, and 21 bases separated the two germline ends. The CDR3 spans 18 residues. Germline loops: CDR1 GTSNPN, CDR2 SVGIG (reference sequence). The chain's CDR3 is CAWSQKGFPSWAKNIQYF. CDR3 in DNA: TGTGCCTGGAGTCAAAAAGGGTTTCCCTCGTGGGCCAAAAACATTCAGTACTTC.

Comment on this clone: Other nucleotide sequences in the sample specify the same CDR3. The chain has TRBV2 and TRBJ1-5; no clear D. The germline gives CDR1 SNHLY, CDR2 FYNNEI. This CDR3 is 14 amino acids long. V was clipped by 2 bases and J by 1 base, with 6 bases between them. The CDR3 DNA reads TGTGCCAGCAGTGAATTACGCAGCAATCAGCCCCAGCATTTT. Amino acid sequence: CASSELRSNQPQHF.

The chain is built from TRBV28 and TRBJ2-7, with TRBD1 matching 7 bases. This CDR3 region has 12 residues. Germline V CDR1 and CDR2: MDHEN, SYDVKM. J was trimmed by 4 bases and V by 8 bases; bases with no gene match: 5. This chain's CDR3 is CASRDSNYEQYF. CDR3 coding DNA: TGTGCCAGCCGGGACAGTAATTACGAGCAGTACTTC.